Below are 21 T cell receptor beta chains sequenced from a single sample in a study of blood T cell repertoires in COVID-19. Profiled with immunoSEQ multiplex PCR; TCRdb holds only in-frame clones, not every one. The top ten clones hold over 1.1% of a sample with 62,000 or so clones, 80% to 90% of them seen once. Sequenced sample: peripheral blood. The receptors stem from a woman aged 55-70 years with acute or convalescent COVID-19.

This clone occurred once. The chain combines TRBV6-1 with TRBJ2-3; TRBD1 matches at 8 bases. The CDR3 is made up of 16 amino acids. The V gene end was trimmed by 0 bases and the J gene end by 5 bases; junction bases not matched to a gene: 7. CDR1 MNHNS and CDR2 SASEGT come from the germline V gene. DNA of the CDR3: TGTGCCAGCAGTGAAGCCCGGACAGGGTTGGGAGATACGCAGTATTTT. Translation: CASSEARTGLGDTQYF.

The rearrangement joins TRBV10-3 to TRBJ1-1; the match to TRBD1 covers 11 bases. CDR3 length: 14 residues. From germline, CDR1 is ENHRY and CDR2 SYGVKD. V shed 3 bases, J shed 7 bases, and the junction held 4 bases outside the gene matches. The CDR3 here is CAISDGQGADEAFF. The CDR3 DNA reads as TGTGCCATCAGTGACGGACAGGGGGCCGATGAAGCTTTCTTT.

This clone appeared a single time. The chain uses TRBV7-7 and TRBJ2-3; D may be TRBD2 (6 bases). V was pared by 1 base and J by 5 bases, with 13 bases between. The CDR3 runs 15 residues. Germline CDR1 SSHAT, CDR2 FNYEAQ (reference sequence). The CDR3 DNA reads TGTGCCAGCAGCTTAGGGATGGGAGGAGGAGATACGCAGTATTTT. Its translation: CASSLGMGGGDTQYF.

This chain joins TRBV27 and TRBJ2-1; D might be TRBD2 (5 bases). Germline loops: CDR1 MNHEY, CDR2 SMNVEV (reference sequence). V gave up 7 bases and J gave up 0 bases, with 10 bases separating them. CDR3 length: 14 amino acids. CDR3 amino acids: CASTSRSSYNEQFF. The DNA of the CDR3 is TGTGCCAGCACTAGCCGCAGCTCCTACAATGAGCAGTTCTTC.

J is TRBJ2-1 and V is TRBV20-1, with TRBD2 identical over 11 bases. The V gene end was trimmed by 3 bases and the J gene end by 4 bases; junction bases not matched to a gene: 5. Germline CDR1 reads DFQATT; CDR2 reads SNEGSKA (reference sequence). The CDR3 loop spans 15 amino acids. This CDR3 is CSASIAGGQYNEQFF. The CDR3 DNA follows: TGCAGTGCTAGTATAGCGGGAGGGCAATACAATGAGCAGTTCTTC.

The rearrangement links TRBV10-2 to TRBJ1-1; 8 bases line up with TRBD1. This CDR3 comprises 15 residues. The ends lost 6 bases at V and 7 bases at J; junction bases unmatched: 13. Germline lookup yields CDR1 WSHSY and CDR2 SAAADI. As DNA, the CDR3 is TGCGCCAGCAGCCGGATTAGGCAGGGGGCCGGTGAAGCTTTCTTT. Translated, it gives CASSRIRQGAGEAFF.

V and J are TRBV9 and TRBJ1-1, with D possibly matching TRBD1 (5 bases). Looked up from germline, CDR1 is SGDLS and CDR2 is YYNGEE. The CDR3 is 13 residues long. The V gene lost 3 bases and the J gene lost 4 bases, with 10 bases spanning the gap. The CDR3 protein is CASSAGTLTEAFF. The CDR3 DNA sequence: TGTGCCAGCAGCGCTGGGACTCTCACTGAAGCTTTCTTT.

The genes are TRBV29-1 and TRBJ1-5; TRBD1 matches 7 bases. Germline V gene sequence: CDR1 SQVTM, CDR2 ANQGSEA. J gave up 2 bases and V 5 bases, and 21 bases lay outside the gene matches. CDR3 length equals 19 residues. The CDR3 loop reads CSVPVTWGRQGSCNQPQHF. In nucleotides, the CDR3 is TGCAGCGTTCCGGTAACCTGGGGTCGACAGGGAAGTTGCAATCAGCCCCAGCATTTT.

This chain links TRBV6-1 with TRBJ2-2; 7 nucleotides agree with TRBD2. V lost 6 bases and J lost 5; bases outside the gene matches: 0. Per the germline V gene, CDR1 is MNHNS and CDR2 is SASEGT. This CDR3 has 12 amino acids. In nucleotides, the CDR3 is TGTGCCAGCAGGGGGGGGACCGGGGAGCTGTTTTTT. This encodes CASRGGTGELFF.

The chain uses TRBV9 and TRBJ1-2; D call uncertain. Trimming took 0 bases from V and 2 from J, leaving 8 bases between them. The germline CDR1 and CDR2 sequences are SGDLS and YYNGEE. This CDR3 spans 14 amino acids. Here the CDR3 reads CASSVGAGNYGYTF. The CDR3 DNA reads TGTGCCAGCAGCGTAGGGGCAGGAAACTATGGCTACACCTTC.

This chain joins TRBV18 and TRBJ1-3; a weak D match, TRBD1 (5 bases). Germline CDR1 and CDR2: KGHSH and LQKENI. This CDR3 comprises 17 residues. Trimming shortened V by 0 bases and J by 4 bases, and 16 bases separated the two germline ends. This CDR3 is CASSPPQVGLSGNTIYF. The CDR3 DNA reads as TGTGCCAGCTCACCACCGCAGGTGGGACTGTCCGGAAACACCATATATTTT.

Here the CDR3 reads CASSLRSGGRTDTQYF. CDR3 bases: TGTGCCAGCAGCTTGAGAAGCGGGGGGCGCACAGATACGCAGTATTTT. The genes are TRBV5-4 and TRBJ2-3; TRBD2 matches 9 bases. V dropped 1 base and J dropped 1; count of bases not matched to a gene: 4. There are 16 residues in the CDR3. The V gene's germline CDR1 is SGHNT and CDR2 YYREEE (reference sequence).

V usage is TRBV3-1 (or the pseudogene TRBV3-2) and J usage is TRBJ2-1; 10 nucleotides match TRBD2. CDR3 size: 15 residues. The germline gives CDR1 LGHDT, CDR2 YNNKEL (reference sequence). V lost 4 bases and J lost 4; bases outside the gene matches: 4. The CDR3 sequence: CASSLQRGGYNEQFF. CDR3 nucleotides: TGTGCCAGCAGCCTACAGCGGGGGGGATACAATGAGCAGTTCTTC.

V and J are TRBV7-8 and TRBJ2-7; TRBD2 might be the D (5 bases). Per the germline V gene, CDR1 is SGHVS and CDR2 is FQNEAQ. The CDR3 totals 14 residues. V was shortened by 3 bases and J by 2 bases, with 11 bases between the two germline ends. DNA of the CDR3: TGTGCCAGCAGCTTGAGGGTATCGACCTACGAGCAGTACTTC. Amino acids: CASSLRVSTYEQYF.

The chain is built from TRBV7-9 and TRBJ1-6; perhaps TRBD1 as D (5 bases). Between the trimmed V and J ends, which lost 5 bases and 5 bases, there was a span of 16 bases. The V gene's germline CDR1 is SEHNR and CDR2 FQNEAQ (reference sequence). CDR3 size: 16 residues. The CDR3 DNA sequence: TGTGCCAGCAGCCGAACTTCGGGACTGCATAATTCACCCCTCCACTTT. Translated: CASSRTSGLHNSPLHF.

The chain uses TRBV28 and TRBJ2-1, with D perhaps matching TRBD2 (7 bases). CDR1 is MDHEN and CDR2 is SYDVKM in the germline V gene. Deletions cut 7 bases from V and 10 bases from J, with 17 bases between. This CDR3 contains 13 residues. The CDR3 nucleotides are TGTGCCAGCACCCCTGGCGGGGGCGGGGAGCAGTTCTTC. Protein sequence: CASTPGGGGEQFF.

The chain uses TRBV10-3 and TRBJ2-2, with D maybe TRBD2 (5 bases). The CDR3 runs 13 residues. V was cut by 8 bases and J by 3 bases, with 10 bases left in between. The germline V gene has CDR1 ENHRY and CDR2 SYGVKD. The CDR3 here is CAIRARDTGELFF. Here the CDR3 DNA reads TGTGCCATCCGAGCGAGGGACACCGGGGAGCTGTTTTTT.

This clone occurred a few times. This chain joins TRBV5-4 and TRBJ1-2; a weak D match, TRBD1 (6 bases). Per germline, CDR1 SGHNT and CDR2 YYREEE (reference sequence). There are 14 residues in the CDR3. V lost 4 bases and J lost 6, with 16 bases in between. Here the CDR3 DNA reads TGTGCCAGCAGCAATACACAGGGAATCGATGGCTACACCTTC. It translates to CASSNTQGIDGYTF.

The chain recombines TRBV6-5 with TRBJ1-4; D is unclear. Trimming shortened V by 2 bases and J by 2 bases, and 9 bases separated the two germline ends. The germline CDR1 and CDR2 sequences are MNHEY and SVGAGI. The CDR3 is made up of 15 amino acids. The CDR3 DNA follows: TGTGCCAGCAGTTACAGGGCGGGGACTAATGAAAAACTGTTTTTT. This gives the protein CASSYRAGTNEKLFF.

This clone was seen more than once but under ten times. The chain employs TRBV5-1 and TRBJ1-1, with D perhaps matching TRBD1 (5 bases). Germline V gene data show CDR1 as SGHRS and CDR2 as YFSETQ. Trimming pared 0 bases from V and 11 bases from J, leaving 14 bases between. The CDR3 runs to 13 residues. The CDR3 reads CASSLGDTGAAFF. CDR3 nucleotide sequence: TGCGCCAGCAGCTTGGGGGATACTGGGGCGGCTTTCTTT. Full variable domain (rest looked up from reference TRBV5-1 and TRBJ1-1): KAGVTQTPRYLIKTRGQQVTLSCSPISGHRSVSWYQQTPGQGLQFLFEYFSETQRNKGNFPGRFSGRQFSNSRSEMNVSTLELGDSALYLCASSLGDTGAAFFGQGTRLTVV.

This chain joins TRBV15 and TRBJ2-5, with 8 positions matching TRBD1. The CDR3 runs 15 residues. The V gene's germline CDR1 is LNHNV and CDR2 YYDKDF (reference sequence). Germline trimming cut 2 bases from V and 5 bases from J; bases unmatched to any gene: 7. The CDR3 here is CATSRTDRGRETQYF. The CDR3 region has the DNA TGTGCCACCAGCAGAACAGACAGGGGCAGGGAGACCCAGTACTTC.